This T cell receptor beta chain was obtained from a study of post-analysis software for immune sequencing data. Study observations and caveats: Comparison of patients with controls showed about 5 TRBV segments more frequent in patients, TRBV5-6, TRBV5-1 and TRBV20-1 among them. Multiple sclerosis patients showed significantly lower normalized Chao1 diversity than controls did.

Germline-derived CDR1 and CDR2 are WNHNN and SYGVQD (reference sequence). The V end lost 0 bases, the J end lost 2 bases, and 12 bases lay between the germline ends. The CDR3 is 16 residues long. Concerning this clonotype: The antigen is unknown.

Unique molecular identifiers were built into the TCR beta cDNA libraries. Each batch of 1 to 10 million T cells produced 490,000 or so cDNA molecules. Via MiXCR, TCRdb re-called the PCR reads, giving one row per CDR3 protein. The repertoire holds about 770,000 distinct CDR3 sequences, about 43% seen once, with 4.9% in the top ten. The source of this sequence is a girl aged 10-17 years with multiple sclerosis. What was sequenced was blood. The chain employs TRBV10-1 and TRBJ2-3; D tentatively fits TRBD1 or TRBD2 (5 bases each). The CDR3 region has the DNA TGCGCCAGCAGTGAGTCAATGGGGACCTACACAGATACGCAGTATTTT. It translates to CASSESMGTYTDTQYF.